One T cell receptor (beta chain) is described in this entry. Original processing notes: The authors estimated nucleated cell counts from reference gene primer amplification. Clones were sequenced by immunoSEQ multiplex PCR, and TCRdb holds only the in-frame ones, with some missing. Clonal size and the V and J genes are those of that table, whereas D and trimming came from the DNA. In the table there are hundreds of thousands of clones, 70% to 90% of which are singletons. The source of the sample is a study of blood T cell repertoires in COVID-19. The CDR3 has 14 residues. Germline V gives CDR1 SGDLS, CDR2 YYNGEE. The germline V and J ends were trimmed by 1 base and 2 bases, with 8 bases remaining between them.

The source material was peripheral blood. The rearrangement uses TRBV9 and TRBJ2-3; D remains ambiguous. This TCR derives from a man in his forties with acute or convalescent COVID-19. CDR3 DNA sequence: TGTGCCAGCAGCGTATGGCGGTCCACAGATACGCAGTATTTT. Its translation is CASSVWRSTDTQYF.